A single sample is the source of the 32 T cell receptor beta chains below, sequenced in a study of blood T cell repertoires in COVID-19. Assay used: immunoSEQ multiplex PCR; TCRdb lists only in-frame clones, some missing. The table lists about 260,000 clones, 88% of them singletons. Sequenced material: peripheral blood. These receptor sequences come from a man between 60 and 75 years old who had recovered from COVID-19.

CDR3 DNA: TGTGCCAGCAGCCAAGAGGCGGGTCACTATGGCTACACCTTC. Translation: CASSQEAGHYGYTF. V and J are TRBV4-2 and TRBJ1-2, with no clear D. The germline V gene has CDR1 LGHNA and CDR2 YNFKEQ. The CDR3 has 14 residues. Trimming cost V 0 bases and J 3 bases, with 8 bases left between them.

V is TRBV5-5 and J is TRBJ1-1; D gene uncertain. With 0 bases removed from V and 0 bases from J, the gap between germline ends came to 9 bases. The germline gives CDR1 SGHKS, CDR2 YYEKEE (reference sequence). CDR3 length equals 15 residues. The CDR3 DNA sequence: TGTGCCAGCAGCTTGGACCACAGATTGAACACTGAAGCTTTCTTT. Translating it yields CASSLDHRLNTEAFF.

This clone was detected only once. The chain combines TRBV5-6 with TRBJ2-7; TRBD2 might be the D (5 bases). The CDR3 totals 15 residues. The germline V gene encodes CDR1 SGHDT and CDR2 YYEEEE. Trimming shortened V by 0 bases and J by 5 bases, and 15 bases separated the two germline ends. As DNA, the CDR3 is TGTGCCAGCAGCTTGGAAGGGCCGACTACGGACGAGCAGTACTTC. Its protein product is CASSLEGPTTDEQYF. Using reference TRBV5-6 and TRBJ2-7 for the parts outside the CDR3, the full variable domain is DAGVTQSPTHLIKTRGQQVTLRCSPKSGHDTVSWYQQALGQGPQFIFQYYEEEERQRGNFPDRFSGHQFPNYSSELNVNALLLGDSALYLCASSLEGPTTDEQYFGPGTRLTVT.

The CDR3 DNA follows: TGTGCCAGCAGCCAGACTGCAACTAATGAAAAACTGTTTTTT. Translation: CASSQTATNEKLFF. The V gene is TRBV6-5, the J gene TRBJ1-4; D not certain. The germline V gene has CDR1 MNHEY and CDR2 SVGAGI. The CDR3 consists of 14 residues. The V and J ends lost 6 bases and 0 bases respectively, with 8 bases between them.

The chain uses TRBV11-2 and TRBJ1-2; unclear D gene. The CDR3 is made up of 14 amino acids. Trimming removed 4 bases from V and 2 bases from J, with 11 bases in between. Germline V lookup: CDR1 SGHAT, CDR2 FQNNGV. CDR3 in amino acids: CASSSQNTNYGYTF. CDR3 bases: TGTGCCAGCAGCTCACAAAACACCAACTATGGCTACACCTTC. The complete variable domain, with remaining parts taken from reference TRBV11-2 and TRBJ1-2, reads EAGVAQSPRYKIIEKRQSVAFWCNPISGHATLYWYQQILGQGPKLLIQFQNNGVVDDSQLPKDRFSAERLKGVDSTLKIQPAKLEDSAVYLCASSSQNTNYGYTFGSGTRLTVV.

This clone showed up just once. Here the CDR3 reads CASSISGTTLEQFF. The CDR3 DNA is TGTGCCAGTAGTATTTCCGGGACTACCCTTGAGCAGTTCTTC. The rearrangement uses TRBV19 and TRBJ2-1; 7 nucleotides line up with TRBD2. The germline V gene encodes CDR1 LNHDA and CDR2 SQIVND (reference sequence). CDR3 length: 14 amino acids. J lost 9 bases, V lost 3 bases, and 8 bases had no gene match.

The chain recombines TRBV3-1 (or the pseudogene TRBV3-2) with TRBJ1-2; TRBD1 matches at 10 bases. CDR1 and CDR2 (germline): LGHDT, YNNKEL (reference sequence). With 6 bases clipped from V and 8 bases from J, the junction kept 9 bases outside the gene matches. The CDR3 runs to 14 residues. The CDR3 nucleotides read TGTGCCAGCAGTTTTCGGGACAGGGGTGGCGGCTACACCTTC. Amino acid sequence: CASSFRDRGGGYTF.

This clone has a count of ten or more. The chain carries TRBV21-1 and TRBJ1-2. TRBV21-1 is tagged as a pseudogene. The CDR3 sequence is 15 residues long. The DNA of the CDR3 is TGTGCCAGCAGCAAGGGCGGGGAGGGAGACTATGGCTACACCTTC. It translates to CASSKGGEGDYGYTF.

The V and J genes are TRBV6-5 and TRBJ2-1; 7 bases map to TRBD1. The CDR3 is 14 amino acids. Germline CDR1 MNHEY, CDR2 SVGAGI. The ends lost 5 bases at V and 6 bases at J; junction bases unmatched: 7. CDR3 DNA: TGTGCCAGCAGTACAGGGGCTCTACTCAATGAGCAGTTCTTC. Amino acids: CASSTGALLNEQFF.

This clone appeared once. The V call is TRBV4-1, the J call TRBJ2-1; tentative D call: TRBD1 (6 bases). CDR3 size: 15 residues. CDR1 is MGHRA, CDR2 YSYEKL, per germline. Trimming shortened V by 1 base and J by 8 bases, and 15 bases separated the two germline ends. In nucleotides, the CDR3 is TGCGCCAGCAGCCAAGTGTCCAGGGGTGGCGATGAGCAGTTCTTC. This codes for CASSQVSRGGDEQFF.

V gene TRBV19 combines with J gene TRBJ1-3; tentative D call: TRBD1 (5 bases). Trimming shortened V by 9 bases and J by 0 bases, and 12 bases separated the two germline ends. The CDR3 runs 14 residues. Per the germline V gene, CDR1 is LNHDA and CDR2 is SQIVND (reference sequence). As DNA, the CDR3 is TGTGCCAGCGCCGACAGACACTCTGGAAACACCATATATTTT. Translation: CASADRHSGNTIYF.

The gene calls are TRBV25-1 and TRBJ2-3; 8 positions agree with TRBD1. The CDR3 sequence is 17 residues long. V lost 1 base, J lost 3 bases, and 9 bases stayed unmatched. From germline, CDR1 is MGHDK and CDR2 SYGVNS. CDR3 DNA: TGTGCCAGCAGTGAATTCCATCGGGACAGGCGTACAGATACGCAGTATTTT. Amino acid sequence: CASSEFHRDRRTDTQYF.

This clone was observed once. This chain links TRBV6-2 or TRBV6-3 with TRBJ2-7; weak D call: TRBD2 (5 bases). This CDR3 spans 15 amino acids. CDR1 and CDR2 from the germline V gene are MNHEY and SVGEGT. V lost 2 bases, J lost 1 base, and 12 bases lay in between. The CDR3 loop reads CASSYPRGSSYEQYF. In nucleotides, the CDR3 is TGTGCCAGCAGTTACCCCAGAGGGTCTTCCTACGAGCAGTACTTC.

This sequence joins TRBV5-6 and TRBJ1-2, with 8 positions matching TRBD1. V shed 2 bases, J shed 4 bases, and the junction held 7 bases outside the gene matches. Looked up from germline, CDR1 is SGHDT and CDR2 is YYEEEE. This CDR3 is built from 15 residues. The CDR3 sequence: CASSFGQGDLYGYTF. For the CDR3, the DNA is TGTGCCAGCAGCTTTGGACAGGGTGACCTCTATGGCTACACCTTC. The full variable domain, with the rest looked up from reference TRBV5-6 and TRBJ1-2, is DAGVTQSPTHLIKTRGQQVTLRCSPKSGHDTVSWYQQALGQGPQFIFQYYEEEERQRGNFPDRFSGHQFPNYSSELNVNALLLGDSALYLCASSFGQGDLYGYTFGSGTRLTVV.

This chain's CDR3 is CASSIGGKLNGYTF. In nucleotides, the CDR3 is TGTGCCAGTAGTATAGGCGGCAAACTGAATGGCTACACCTTC. The V gene is TRBV19, the J gene TRBJ1-2; D is unclear. V lost 1 base and J lost 6, with 12 bases in between. Germline-derived CDR1 and CDR2 are LNHDA and SQIVND (reference sequence). The CDR3 has 14 residues.

The chain employs TRBV6-5 and TRBJ2-1, with D maybe TRBD1 (5 bases). V shed 5 bases and J shed 4 bases, with 12 bases lying between them. The V gene's germline CDR1 is MNHEY and CDR2 SVGAGI. The CDR3 covers 14 residues. CDR3 nucleotides: TGTGCCAGCAGTACAGGAGTGCCTTACAATGAGCAGTTCTTC. Its translation is CASSTGVPYNEQFF.

The chain combines TRBV18 with TRBJ1-6; D remains ambiguous. Per germline, CDR1 KGHSH and CDR2 LQKENI. Trimming pared 5 bases from V and 7 bases from J, leaving 15 bases between. This CDR3 has 15 amino acids. The CDR3, as DNA: TGTGCCAGCTCATCCAGCGGGTATGGGAATTCACCCCTCCACTTT. Its translation is CASSSSGYGNSPLHF. Using reference TRBV18 and TRBJ1-6 for the parts outside the CDR3, the full variable domain is NAGVMQNPRHLVRRRGQEARLRCSPMKGHSHVYWYRQLPEEGLKFMVYLQKENIIDESGMPKERFSAEFPKEGPSILRIQQVVRGDSAAYFCASSSSGYGNSPLHFGNGTRLTVT.

This chain uses TRBV15 with TRBJ2-1; TRBD1 is a possible D gene (6 bases). Trimming left V 2 bases short and J 8 bases short, with 13 bases between. The germline V gene has CDR1 LNHNV and CDR2 YYDKDF (reference sequence). This CDR3 spans 14 amino acids. CDR3 loop: CATSRTRRQDEQFF. CDR3 nucleotide sequence: TGTGCCACCAGCAGAACCAGGAGACAGGATGAGCAGTTCTTC. The variable domain in full, with the rest retrieved from reference TRBV15 and TRBJ2-1, is DAMVIQNPRYQVTQFGKPVTLSCSQTLNHNVMYWYQQKSSQAPKLLFHYYDKDFNNEADTPDNFQSRRPNTSFCFLDIRSPGLGDTAMYLCATSRTRRQDEQFFGPGTRLTVL.

The chain couples TRBV5-1 to TRBJ2-5; 10 bases line up with TRBD2. The CDR3 extends over 17 amino acids. The germline gives CDR1 SGHRS, CDR2 YFSETQ. V dropped 1 base and J dropped 0; count of bases not matched to a gene: 6. In DNA form, the CDR3 reads TGCGCCAGCAGCTTGAGTCTAGCGGGGGCCAACCAAGAGACCCAGTACTTC. Amino acids: CASSLSLAGANQETQYF.

This chain connects TRBV7-8 to TRBJ1-2; 9 bases agree with TRBD1. The CDR3 is 15 amino acids. CDR1 is SGHVS, CDR2 FQNEAQ, per germline. Losses at the gene ends were 5 bases for V and 5 bases for J; bases not matched to a gene: 9. CDR3 sequence: CASSPGQGRPYGYTF. CDR3 nucleotides: TGTGCCAGCAGCCCGGGACAGGGCCGCCCTTATGGCTACACCTTC. Complete variable domain (other parts from reference TRBV7-8 and TRBJ1-2): GAGVSQSPRYKVAKRGQDVALRCDPISGHVSLFWYQQALGQGPEFLTYFQNEAQLDKSGLPSDRFFAERPEGSVSTLKIQRTQQEDSAVYLCASSPGQGRPYGYTFGSGTRLTVV.

This clone was seen a single time. The chain combines TRBV7-2 with TRBJ2-7; D gene unclear. Germline assignment: CDR1 SGHTA and CDR2 FQGNSA. The V gene lost 1 base and the J gene lost 0 bases, with 13 bases spanning the gap. The CDR3 loop spans 16 amino acids. This CDR3 is CASSLGSTTSSYEQYF. CDR3 DNA sequence: TGTGCCAGCAGCTTAGGATCAACCACCAGCTCCTACGAGCAGTACTTC.

This clone showed up just once. V and J are TRBV7-2 and TRBJ1-2; 10 positions agree with TRBD1. The CDR3 loop spans 14 amino acids. The trim removed 5 bases at V and 8 bases at J, leaving 8 bases unmatched. CDR1 and CDR2 from the germline V gene are SGHTA and FQGNSA. The CDR3 region has the DNA TGTGCCAGCAGCCCAACCGGGACAGGGGACGGCTACACCTTC. Protein sequence: CASSPTGTGDGYTF.

The chain has TRBV4-1 and TRBJ2-5; D may be TRBD1 (6 bases). Germline V gene sequence: CDR1 MGHRA, CDR2 YSYEKL. V was shortened by 0 bases and J by 5 bases, with 19 bases between the two germline ends. The CDR3 runs to 17 residues. The DNA for the CDR3 is TGCGCCAGCAGCCAAGATTGGGGGACACCTTCGTCGGAGACCCAGTACTTC. Translated: CASSQDWGTPSSETQYF.

The chain carries TRBV6-5 and TRBJ2-7, with 9 bases matching TRBD1. This CDR3 is built from 14 residues. Trimming cost V 2 bases and J 3 bases; bases outside gene matches: 2. Germline V gene data show CDR1 as MNHEY and CDR2 as SVGAGI. The CDR3 sequence is CASSYVGQGYEQYF. CDR3 in DNA: TGTGCCAGCAGTTACGTGGGACAGGGCTACGAGCAGTACTTC.

The CDR3 loop reads CSAQPQGTGYGYTF. DNA for the CDR3: TGCAGCGCCCAACCACAGGGAACGGGCTATGGCTACACCTTC. This sequence joins TRBV29-1 and TRBJ1-2, with D possibly matching TRBD1 (6 bases). Germline CDR1 is SQVTM and CDR2 is ANQGSEA. CDR3 length equals 14 residues. Trimming removed 7 bases from V and 4 bases from J, with 19 bases in between.

The chain employs TRBV9 and TRBJ2-3; 7 bases line up with TRBD1. J lost 1 base, V lost 0 bases, and 2 bases had no gene match. CDR3 length: 15 amino acids. The V gene's germline CDR1 is SGDLS and CDR2 YYNGEE. The CDR3 nucleotides read TGTGCCAGCAGCGTAGGGGACAGACGCACAGATACGCAGTATTTT. The encoded protein is CASSVGDRRTDTQYF.

V gene TRBV11-2 combines with J gene TRBJ1-2, with D maybe TRBD1 (5 bases). This CDR3 has 13 residues. The V gene lost 3 bases and the J gene lost 7 bases, with 12 bases spanning the gap. Germline CDR1 SGHAT, CDR2 FQNNGV. The chain's CDR3 is CASSLPPGGGYTF. The CDR3 DNA is TGTGCCAGCAGCTTGCCCCCGGGGGGTGGCTACACCTTC.

J is TRBJ2-5 and V is TRBV5-4, with D possibly TRBD1 on 5 matching bases. The V gene's germline CDR1 is SGHNT and CDR2 YYREEE (reference sequence). The V and J ends lost 4 bases and 1 base respectively, with 14 bases between them. CDR3 length: 15 residues. The CDR3 sequence is CASSTSPRVQETQYF. The CDR3 DNA sequence: TGTGCCAGCAGCACTTCCCCCAGGGTCCAAGAGACCCAGTACTTC.

This chain joins TRBV27 and TRBJ2-3, with D uncertain. V dropped 5 bases and J dropped 0 bases, with 9 bases sitting between them. The CDR3 length is 14 residues. Per the germline V gene, CDR1 is MNHEY and CDR2 is SMNVEV (reference sequence). The CDR3 protein is CASSQQRSTDTQYF. For the CDR3, the DNA is TGTGCCAGCAGTCAACAGAGAAGCACAGATACGCAGTATTTT.

Here the CDR3 DNA reads TGTGCCATCAACTCGCCGGGGGCTGGAAACACCATATATTTT. This sequence encodes CAINSPGAGNTIYF. The rearrangement links TRBV10-3 to TRBJ1-3; D is possibly TRBD1 (5 bases). Germline V gene lookup returns CDR1 ENHRY and CDR2 SYGVKD. The CDR3 has 14 amino acids. V lost 7 bases and J 2 bases, leaving 12 bases between the germline ends.

The chain recombines TRBV29-1 with TRBJ2-2, with 8 bases aligning to TRBD1. The V segment lost 6 bases and the J segment 6 bases; nucleotides outside the gene matches: 3. CDR1 is SQVTM, CDR2 ANQGSEA, per germline. The CDR3 consists of 12 residues. This CDR3 reads CSVDRVAGELFF. CDR3 in DNA: TGCAGCGTGGACAGGGTAGCCGGGGAGCTGTTTTTT.

The chain employs TRBV6-5 and TRBJ2-7; weak D call: TRBD1 (6 bases). Germline CDR1 reads MNHEY; CDR2 reads SVGAGI. The CDR3 covers 14 residues. Trimming pared 5 bases from V and 3 bases from J, leaving 14 bases between. The CDR3 here is CASSPSDSNYEQYF. CDR3 coding DNA: TGTGCCAGCAGTCCGTCGGACAGTAACTACGAGCAGTACTTC.